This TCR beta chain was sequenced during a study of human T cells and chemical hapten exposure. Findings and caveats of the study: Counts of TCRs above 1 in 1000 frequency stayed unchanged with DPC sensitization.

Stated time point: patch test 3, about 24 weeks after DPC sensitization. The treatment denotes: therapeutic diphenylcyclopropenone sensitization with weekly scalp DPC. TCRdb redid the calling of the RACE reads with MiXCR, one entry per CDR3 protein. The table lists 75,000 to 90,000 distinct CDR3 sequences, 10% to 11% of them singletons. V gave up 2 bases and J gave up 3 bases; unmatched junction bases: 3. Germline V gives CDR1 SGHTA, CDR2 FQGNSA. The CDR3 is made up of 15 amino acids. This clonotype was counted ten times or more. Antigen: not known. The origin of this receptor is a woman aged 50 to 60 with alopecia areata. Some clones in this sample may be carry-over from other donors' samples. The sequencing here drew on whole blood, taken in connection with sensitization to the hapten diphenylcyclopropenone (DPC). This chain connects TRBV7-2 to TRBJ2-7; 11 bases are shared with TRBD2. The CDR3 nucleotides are TGTGCCAGCAGCTTACCAACTAGCGGGAGCTACGAGCAGTACTTC. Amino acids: CASSLPTSGSYEQYF.